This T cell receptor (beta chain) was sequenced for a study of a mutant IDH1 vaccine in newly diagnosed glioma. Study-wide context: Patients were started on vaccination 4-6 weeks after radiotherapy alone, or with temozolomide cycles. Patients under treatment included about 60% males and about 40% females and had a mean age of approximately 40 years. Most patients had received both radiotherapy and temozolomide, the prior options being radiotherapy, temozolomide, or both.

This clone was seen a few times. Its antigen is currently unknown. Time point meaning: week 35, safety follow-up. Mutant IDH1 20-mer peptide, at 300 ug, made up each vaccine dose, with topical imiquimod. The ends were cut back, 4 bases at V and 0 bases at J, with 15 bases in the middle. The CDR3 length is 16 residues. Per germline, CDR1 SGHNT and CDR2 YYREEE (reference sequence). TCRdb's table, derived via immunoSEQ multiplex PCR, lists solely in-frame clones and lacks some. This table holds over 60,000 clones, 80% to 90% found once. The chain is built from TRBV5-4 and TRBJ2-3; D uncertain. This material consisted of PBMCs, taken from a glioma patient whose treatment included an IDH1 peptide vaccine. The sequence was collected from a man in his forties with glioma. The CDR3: CASSLAPSSSTDTQYF. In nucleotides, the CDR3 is TGTGCCAGCAGCCTGGCCCCCTCCTCTAGCACAGATACGCAGTATTTT. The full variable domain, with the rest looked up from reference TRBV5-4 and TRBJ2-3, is ETGVTQSPTHLIKTRGQQVTLRCSSQSGHNTVSWYQQALGQGPQFIFQYYREEENGRGNFPPRFSGLQFPNYSSELNVNALELDDSALYLCASSLAPSSSTDTQYFGPGTRLTVL.